This TCR beta chain was sequenced for a study of OX40 agonist ivuxolimab in advanced cancers. The study, taken as a whole, reports: The mean number of expanded clones was higher in CD8+ T cells than in CD4+. The authors did not determine the antigen specificity of the expanded peripheral T cells.

Comments on this clone: Its antigen is as yet unknown.

The CDR3 is 15 amino acids. V trimming: 10 bases; J trimming: 1 base; junction bases outside the gene matches: 7. CDR1 and CDR2 from the germline V gene are MGHRA and YSYEKL. Profiled with immunoSEQ multiplex PCR; TCRdb holds only in-frame clones, not every one. The data contain 25,000 to 30,000 clones, about 83% of them singletons. The clonotype originates from an adult with an advanced solid tumor such as melanoma, head and neck, liver or kidney cancer. The sample in question was CD4+ or CD8+ T cells sorted from blood, obtained in a trial of the OX40 agonist ivuxolimab. V usage is TRBV4-1 and J usage is TRBJ1-4; 9 bases map to TRBD1. The CDR3 spells CATSLTGGTNEKLFF. CDR3 bases: TGCGCCACCTCCCTGACAGGGGGAACTAATGAAAAACTGTTTTTT.